This T cell receptor beta chain was observed in a study of cytomegalovirus exposure and HLA in healthy donors. Overall study context: Out of 150 million to 200 million T cells, an earlier analysis found over 90 million unique TCR beta sequences in total.

The PCR contained 60 Vbeta and 13 Jbeta primers. Measured with immunoSEQ multiplex PCR; TCRdb has only the in-frame clones, and not every one. In the table there are 100,000 to 150,000 clones, 81% of which are singletons. Germline V lookup: CDR1 SGHVS, CDR2 FNYEAQ. This CDR3 contains 18 residues. With V trimmed by 1 base and J by 5 bases, 12 bases remained unmatched. The chain combines TRBV7-6 with TRBJ2-1; 9 nucleotides align to TRBD1. This receptor was obtained from a man in his late teens or twenties in good health and CMV-seronegative. Sequencing was carried out using PBMCs. The CDR3 loop is CASSLVSLRDRANNEQFF. As DNA, the CDR3 is TGTGCCAGCAGCTTAGTTTCTCTCCGGGACAGGGCAAACAATGAGCAGTTCTTC.